This TCR beta chain was recorded in a study of post-analysis software for immune sequencing data (dated by TCRdb to 2013 to 2016). The study in broad terms: Relapsing-remitting, secondary progressive and progressive-relapsing multiple sclerosis were recorded as disease courses, and subtype annotation was lacking for some patients. The patient repertoires were compared against more than 10 previously published healthy control repertoires obtained from donors aged about 6 to 25 years. A subset of samples was prepared in parallel using single-end sample barcoding, then pooled and co-amplified after Illumina adapter ligation. What the study reported, not specific to this receptor: A handful of TRBV segments, including TRBV5-6, TRBV5-1 and TRBV20-1, were significantly more frequent in patients than controls. The control group was slightly older than the multiple sclerosis patient group. Compared with controls, multiple sclerosis patients had significantly lower normalized Chao1 diversity, a finding suggesting substantial peripheral T-cell clonal expansion. When samples were clustered directly using the F measure, samples prepared in the same batch co-clustered strongly, which prompted a batch-effect correction.

To demonstrate the VDJtools post-analysis software, the study profiled TCR beta repertoires from the peripheral blood of about a dozen young patients with multiple sclerosis. The patients with multiple sclerosis were children and adolescents between roughly 6 and 16 years of age. This clonotype has more than one count but fewer than ten. This clone's antigen is unknown. The input lacks base qualities; no much larger clone sits a single base away. At the junction V is shortened by 1 base and J by 4 bases, with 13 bases in between. From the germline V gene, CDR1 is MGHRA and CDR2 is YSYEKL. From its cysteine to its phenylalanine, the CDR3 spans 15 amino acids. The entry retains the CDR3 DNA only, 45 bases that are in frame from base 1. Library prep was done by PCR. Data came from an Illumina HiSeq 2500. To reduce PCR and sequencing biases, unique molecular identifiers were incorporated into the TCR beta cDNA libraries. Every 1 to 10 million input T cells yielded around 500,000 cDNA molecules, meaning each molecule approximated one T cell. The patient libraries were prepared and sequenced using the same protocol as the earlier healthy control dataset. Within a given batch, samples were prepared together, multiplexed and sequenced on the same HiSeq lane. The source study handled its data this way. MIGEC was used to process the raw barcoded reads, and molecular identifier groups with only a single read were discarded before consensus assembly and CDR3 extraction. Clonotype tables were post-analysed with VDJtools, normalizing diversity by down-sampling all datasets to the smallest sample size. In repertoire overlap clustering, CDR3 amino acid sequences, but not nucleotide sequences, were matched to correct batch-related cross-sample contamination. The public reads were run again by TCRdb, first through fastp at Q25 and then through MiXCR, and only productive beta chains were kept. Each entry is one CDR3 protein sequence, shown with its most common DNA and genes. It is TCRdb's table, rather than the study itself, that gives the V and J calls and clone size. The sample yields roughly 870,000 distinct CDR3 sequences; about 57% were counted once. The top ten clonotypes cover about 4.8% of the sample.

The receptor was derived from a girl aged 10 to 17 with multiple sclerosis. Here the chain combines TRBV4-1 and TRBJ1-2; 5 matching bases give a weak D call of TRBD1. The sequencing input was blood. The CDR3 protein sequence reads: CASSQASGGIYGYTF. Read as DNA, the sequence is TGCGCCAGCAGCCAAGCCTCCGGGGGAATCTATGGCTACACCTTC.